These T cell receptor beta chains were read from a single sample in a study of cytomegalovirus exposure and HLA in healthy donors. This table comes from immunoSEQ multiplex PCR, and its TCRdb copy is limited to in-frame clones, with some not included. The sample yields 250,000 to 350,000 clones, more than 55% seen once. Sequenced material: PBMCs. These receptors all stem from a female donor in good health and CMV-seronegative. Both conserved end residues are part of each CDR3. A D gene is named only where the DNA matches it firmly. The size field is filled for only some rows; it gives once, few, many or a size class.

>NA|NA|TRBV5-5|TRBJ1-2
TGTGCCAGCAGCTTGGCCAACGGAGCTAACTATGGCTACACCTTC
CASSLANGANYGYTF
>NA|TRBD2|TRBV7-9|TRBJ2-7
TGTGCCAGCAGCTTGAGACTAGCGGGAGAGCAGCGGGAGCAGTACTTC
CASSLRLAGEQREQYF
>few|NA|TRBV6-5|TRBJ2-7
TGTGCCACCCGGGGGCCTAGCGGATACGAGCAGTACTTC
CATRGPSGYEQYF
>NA|TRBD2|TRBV7-2|TRBJ2-3
TGTGCCAGCAGCCCTGGGACTAGCGGCGTTCGTACAGATACGCAGTATTTT
CASSPGTSGVRTDTQYF
>once|TRBD2|TRBV4-1|TRBJ2-1
TGCGCCAGCAGCCAAGACCCGGGACTAGCTTACAATGAGCAGTTCTTC
CASSQDPGLAYNEQFF
>NA|TRBD1|TRBV30|TRBJ2-7
TGTGCCTGGGCCGGACAGGGCCTGTACGAGCAGTACTTC
CAWAGQGLYEQYF
>once|TRBD1|TRBV19|TRBJ1-5
TGTGCCAGTAGTATGCGACAGGGGAAGCAGCCCCAGCATTTT
CASSMRQGKQPQHF
>NA|TRBD1|TRBV11-3|TRBJ1-1
TGTGCCAGCAGCTCCGGACAGGGGGAGTGGGACACTGAAGCTTTCTTT
CASSSGQGEWDTEAFF
>NA|TRBD1|TRBV19|TRBJ2-1
TGTGCCAGTAGTTCCTGGACAGGGCCGGCGGAGTTCTTC
CASSSWTGPAEFF
>NA|NA|TRBV19|TRBJ2-1
TGTGCCAGTAGTATAGATTTCGGAGGCGACTCCTACAATGAACAGTTCTTC
CASSIDFGGDSYNEQFF
>once|NA|TRBV10-1|TRBJ2-7
TGCGCCAGCAGTGAGTCCGAGCACGAGCAGTACTTC
CASSESEHEQYF
>NA|TRBD1|TRBV6-1|TRBJ2-7
TGTGCCAGCAGTGACGGGACAGGGCCCTACGAGCAGTACTTC
CASSDGTGPYEQYF
>once|NA|TRBV6-5|TRBJ2-1
TGTGCCAGCAGCGGGAGAGGTTACAATGAGCAGTTCTTC
CASSGRGYNEQFF
>once|TRBD2|TRBV29-1|TRBJ2-2
TGCAGCGTTATTCAGGGAGGGATGGGCACCGGGGAGCTGTTTTTT
CSVIQGGMGTGELFF
>NA|TRBD1|TRBV29-1|TRBJ2-3
TGCAGCGTTGAAGGCCAACAGGGGGGAACAGATACGCAGTATTTT
CSVEGQQGGTDTQYF